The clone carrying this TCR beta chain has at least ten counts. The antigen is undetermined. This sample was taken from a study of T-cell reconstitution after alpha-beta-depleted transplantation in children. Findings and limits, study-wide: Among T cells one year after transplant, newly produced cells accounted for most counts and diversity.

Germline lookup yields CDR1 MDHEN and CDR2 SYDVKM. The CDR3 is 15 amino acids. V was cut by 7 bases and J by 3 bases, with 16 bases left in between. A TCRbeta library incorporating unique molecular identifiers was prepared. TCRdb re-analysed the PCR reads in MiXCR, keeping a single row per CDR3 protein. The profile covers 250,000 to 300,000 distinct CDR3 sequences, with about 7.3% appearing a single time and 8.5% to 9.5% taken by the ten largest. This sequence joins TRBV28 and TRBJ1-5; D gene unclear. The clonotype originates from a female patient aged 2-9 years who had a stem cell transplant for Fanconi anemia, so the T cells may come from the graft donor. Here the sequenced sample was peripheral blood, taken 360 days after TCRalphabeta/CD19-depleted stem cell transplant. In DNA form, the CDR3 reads TGTGCCAGCACCAAGCGGCATGTACACAATCAGCCCCAGCATTTT. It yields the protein CASTKRHVHNQPQHF.